The sequence of this T cell receptor beta chain was determined in a study of blood T cells in healthy people across ages. As for this clonotype: Antigen: not known.

The second PCR ran roughly 7 to 12 cycles with a sample-barcoded 5' primer and J-beta primers. One entry per CDR3 protein, called by TCRdb with MiXCR from the 5' RACE reads. The sample lists over a million distinct CDR3 sequences, almost 25% occurring once. Whole-study findings and limits: Naive T cell percentage showed a strong correlation with TCR beta diversity. Observed TCR beta diversity per million T cells went down as age went up. This fall followed a roughly linear course with age.

The CDR3 has 14 amino acids. Germline V gene lookup returns CDR1 SEHNR and CDR2 FQNEAQ (reference sequence). V was cut by 8 bases and J by 4 bases, with 15 bases left in between. Total RNA amounts of at least 5.5 micrograms were extracted per sample. The sample was also linked to a second study, of T cells of mothers and their children.

The V gene is TRBV7-9, the J gene TRBJ2-1, with TRBD2 as a possible D gene (6 bases). The source of this sequence is a girl aged 2-10 years in good health. The specimen was blood. CDR3 sequence reads: CASARVAGYNEQFF. In DNA form, the CDR3 reads TGTGCCAGCGCTAGGGTGGCGGGGTACAATGAGCAGTTCTTC.